This entry lists 8 T cell receptor beta chains sequenced from one sample in a study of metastatic and nonmetastatic thyroid tumors. Patients were all untreated before their thyroid surgery. MiXCR was used by TCRdb to re-call the PCR reads. The top ten hold 2.5% to 3.5% of the sample, which has 15,000 to 25,000 clones, around 25% seen once. The source material was blood. These receptors all come from a male donor with papillary thyroid cancer or a benign thyroid nodule (not recorded which). Some clones in this sample may be carry-over from other donors' samples.

There are many counts of this clone. This rearrangement joins TRBV2 to TRBJ1-4, with D unclear. There are 14 residues in the CDR3. Germline loops: CDR1 SNHLY, CDR2 FYNNEI. V lost 7 bases to trimming and J lost 3 bases, with 12 bases between them. The CDR3 nucleotides read TGTGCCAGCAATCGCGGCAGGTCTAATGAAAAACTGTTTTTT. It codes for CASNRGRSNEKLFF. The full variable domain, in which reference TRBV2 and TRBJ1-4 provide the parts outside the CDR3, is EPEVTQTPSHQVTQMGQEVILRCVPISNHLYFYWYRQILGQKVEFLVSFYNNEISEKSEIFDDQFSVERPDGSNFTLKIRSTKLEDSAMYFCASNRGRSNEKLFFGSGTQLSVL.

The chain couples TRBV20-1 to TRBJ2-7; tentatively, D is TRBD1 (5 bases). Germline CDR1 and CDR2: DFQATT and SNEGSKA (reference sequence). CDR3 size: 16 residues. V was shortened by 3 bases and J by 4 bases, with 22 bases between the two germline ends. DNA of the CDR3: TGCAGTGCTAGGGGCTTCGCAGGGCCCCATATATACGAGCAGTACTTC. It specifies CSARGFAGPHIYEQYF.

This clone was detected a few times. The gene calls are TRBV4-2 and TRBJ2-1; TRBD2 aligns across 7 bases. This CDR3 has 14 residues. Germline V gene data show CDR1 as LGHNA and CDR2 as YNFKEQ. V gave up 1 base and J gave up 5 bases; unmatched junction bases: 2. The CDR3 here is CASSQGSGNNEQFF. The CDR3 DNA reads as TGTGCCAGCAGCCAAGGCAGCGGGAACAATGAGCAGTTCTTC.

This clone was recorded many times. The rearrangement uses TRBV29-1 and TRBJ2-3; 7 nucleotides agree with TRBD2. The CDR3 sequence is 14 residues long. Looked up from germline, CDR1 is SQVTM and CDR2 is ANQGSEA. Trimming removed 4 bases from V and 2 bases from J; junction bases left unmatched: 6. In nucleotides, the CDR3 is TGCAGCGTTGCTAGCGGCTCTAACACAGATACGCAGTATTTT. Translated, it gives CSVASGSNTDTQYF.

In its sample, this clone was seen a few times. The chain combines TRBV6-1 with TRBJ2-7; the D gene is possibly TRBD2 (7 bases). The CDR3 extends over 16 amino acids. Germline CDR1 is MNHNS and CDR2 is SASEGT. V gave up 5 bases and J gave up 7 bases, with 24 bases separating them. CDR3 region: CASSCSRGAGFREQYF. In DNA form, the CDR3 reads TGTGCCAGCAGTTGTTCTCGGGGGGCAGGGTTTAGGGAGCAGTACTTC.

At least ten counts were recorded for this clone. The rearrangement links TRBV18 to TRBJ1-4, with 9 nucleotides matching TRBD1. Germline CDR1 and CDR2: KGHSH and LQKENI. The V segment lost 6 bases and the J segment 8 bases; nucleotides outside the gene matches: 4. CDR3 size: 13 residues. CDR3 in amino acids: CASSPGQGEKLFF. DNA for the CDR3: TGTGCCAGCTCTCCGGGACAGGGCGAAAAACTGTTTTTT. Supplemented by reference TRBV18 and TRBJ1-4, the full variable domain reads NAGVMQNPRHLVRRRGQEARLRCSPMKGHSHVYWYRQLPEEGLKFMVYLQKENIIDESGMPKERFSAEFPKEGPSILRIQQVVRGDSAAYFCASSPGQGEKLFFGSGTQLSVL.

The chain has TRBV20-1 and TRBJ1-2; no firm D call. This CDR3 region has 15 residues. Trimming shortened V by 5 bases and J by 4 bases, and 20 bases separated the two germline ends. CDR1 and CDR2 from the germline V gene are DFQATT and SNEGSKA (reference sequence). The CDR3 bases are TGCAGTGCTCTAGACGCGGGGTTGGGATCCTATGGCTACACCTTC. This gives the protein CSALDAGLGSYGYTF.

This chain connects TRBV4-1 to TRBJ1-2, with TRBD1 as a possible D gene (5 bases). Trimming pared 0 bases from V and 14 bases from J, leaving 16 bases between. This CDR3 contains 13 residues. CDR1 is MGHRA and CDR2 is YSYEKL in the germline V gene. The CDR3 sequence is CASSQEDGAPLTF. DNA of the CDR3: TGCGCCAGCAGCCAAGAGGACGGGGCCCCTTTAACCTTC.